The 5 T cell receptor beta chains in this list originate from one sample, sequenced in a study of shared clonotypes between healthy human individuals. Method: immunoSEQ multiplex PCR; TCRdb's copy keeps in-frame clones and lacks some. Here the sample spans about 1.5 million clones, approximately 98% being singletons. Material for sequencing was naive CD4+ T cells sorted from blood. The subset was: CD45RA+ positively selected. The source is a man aged 25 to 40 in good health.

The V call is TRBV19, the J call TRBJ1-1; D unresolved. CDR3 size: 14 residues. Germline V gene data show CDR1 as LNHDA and CDR2 as SQIVND (reference sequence). Trimming took off 0 bases at V and 3 bases at J, with 8 bases between the two ends. The CDR3 loop is CASSIEGGYTEAFF. The DNA for the CDR3 is TGTGCCAGTAGTATAGAGGGTGGGTACACTGAAGCTTTCTTT.

This chain links TRBV2 with TRBJ1-1; 7 nucleotides line up with TRBD1. Trimming at V came to 9 bases and at J to 1 base, leaving 5 bases not matched to a gene. The CDR3 spans 13 residues. CDR1 is SNHLY, CDR2 FYNNEI, per germline. The CDR3 spells CASKGQPNTEAFF. The CDR3 coding sequence is TGTGCCAGTAAGGGACAGCCGAACACTGAAGCTTTCTTT.

This rearrangement joins TRBV4-1 to TRBJ1-2, with D tentatively TRBD1 (5 bases). CDR3 size: 15 residues. The V and J ends lost 3 bases and 3 bases respectively, with 14 bases between them. Per the germline V gene, CDR1 is MGHRA and CDR2 is YSYEKL. DNA of the CDR3: TGCGCCAGCAGCCAGTACTTAAGGGGAGACTATGGCTACACCTTC. Translation gives CASSQYLRGDYGYTF.

This chain joins TRBV10-3 and TRBJ2-1, with 9 bases aligning to TRBD1. Germline trimming cut 4 bases from V and 7 bases from J; bases unmatched to any gene: 11. This CDR3 spans 16 amino acids. The V gene's germline CDR1 is ENHRY and CDR2 SYGVKD. As DNA, the CDR3 is TGTGCCATCAGTGGCCCCCGGGACAGGGCCGGGAATGAGCAGTTCTTC. Translated, it gives CAISGPRDRAGNEQFF.

J is TRBJ2-2 and V is TRBV6-5; 9 bases match TRBD1. Germline V CDR1 and CDR2: MNHEY, SVGAGI. There are 15 residues in the CDR3. Trimming cost V 6 bases and J 6 bases; bases outside gene matches: 8. DNA for the CDR3: TGTGCCAGCAGCTACCGGACAGGGGTTGCCGGGGAGCTGTTTTTT. It specifies CASSYRTGVAGELFF.